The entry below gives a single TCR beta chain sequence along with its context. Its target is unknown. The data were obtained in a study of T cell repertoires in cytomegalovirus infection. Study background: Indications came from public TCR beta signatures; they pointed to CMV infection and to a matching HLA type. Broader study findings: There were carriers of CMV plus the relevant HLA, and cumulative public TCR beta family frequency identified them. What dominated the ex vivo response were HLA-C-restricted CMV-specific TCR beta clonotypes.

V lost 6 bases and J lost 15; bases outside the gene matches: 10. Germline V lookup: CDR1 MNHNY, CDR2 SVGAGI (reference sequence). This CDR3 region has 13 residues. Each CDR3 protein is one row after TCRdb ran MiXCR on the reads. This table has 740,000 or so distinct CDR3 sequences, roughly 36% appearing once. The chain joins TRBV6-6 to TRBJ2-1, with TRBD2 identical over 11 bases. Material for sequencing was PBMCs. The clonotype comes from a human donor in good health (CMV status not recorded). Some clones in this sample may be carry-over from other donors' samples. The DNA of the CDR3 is TGTGCCAGCAGCCACGGGACTAGCGGAGGGAGGTTCTTC. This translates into CASSHGTSGGRFF.